This section outlines one TCR beta chain sequence together with its context. This clonotype was seen at least ten times. Its recognized antigen is unknown. Base-call qualities are not available, and no considerably larger clone is one nucleotide away. These data belong to a study of T-cell reconstitution after alpha-beta-depleted transplantation in children (dated by TCRdb to the mid-2010s). Notes on the research overall: The study quantitatively tracked T-cell immune reconstitution after TCRalphabeta/CD19-depleted allogeneic hematopoietic cell transplantation in children using TCR repertoire profiling.

The sample's treatment or condition, from its label and the paper: allogeneic hematopoietic cell transplantation with graft depleted of TCRalphabeta T cells and CD19 B cells. Transplant recipients were children who received TCRalphabeta/CD19-depleted allogeneic hematopoietic cell grafts. V and J lose 3 bases and 4 bases, and a span of 14 bases separates them. The germline V gene (reference sequence) provides CDR1 LNHNV and CDR2 YYDKDF. Including cysteine and phenylalanine, the CDR3 has 15 amino acids. Only the CDR3 DNA stays, 45 bases, in frame from base 1. Overall results and qualifications from the work: The frequencies of hyperexpanded clones fell over the following months, and after one year, T-cell counts and TCRbeta diversity were mostly attributed to newly produced T cells. The apparently early recovery of alphabetaT-cell counts about two months after transplant reportedly depended on only several hundred rapidly expanded clones that came from non-depleted graft cells. In some patients, the high TCRbeta diversity seen at day 60 was put down to recipient T cells and intrathymic progenitors that had survived conditioning.

The method was PCR. Reads for this sample came from an Illumina HiSeq 2500. To normalize quantification of the TCRbeta repertoire, the TCR libraries were built with molecular barcoding that relied on unique molecular identifiers. TCRdb reran the public reads through fastp at Q25 and MiXCR, keeping productive beta chains. Rows with a matching CDR3 protein are joined into one entry that keeps the most common DNA and genes. This sample comprises about 280,000 distinct CDR3 sequences, about 9.9% of them detected only once. Clones ranked in the top ten supply 23% of the sample. This TCR came from a male patient aged 2-15 years who had a stem cell transplant for chronic granulomatous disease, so the T cells may come from the graft donor. Sequences were derived from peripheral blood, sampled 180 days after TCRalphabeta/CD19-depleted stem cell transplant. This sequence uses TRBV15 and TRBJ2-3; a weak D assignment points to TRBD1 (5 bases agree). The encoded CDR3 is CATSSRQLHADTQYF. The nucleotide sequence reads TGTGCCACCAGCAGCAGACAGCTACACGCAGATACGCAGTATTTT. With the rest looked up from the reference TRBV15 and TRBJ2-3 genes rather than sequenced, the full variable domain is DAMVIQNPRYQVTQFGKPVTLSCSQTLNHNVMYWYQQKSSQAPKLLFHYYDKDFNNEADTPDNFQSRRPNTSFCFLDIRSPGLGDTAMYLCATSSRQLHADTQYFGPGTRLTVL.